This note documents a single T cell receptor (beta chain) sequence. The data originate from a study of human versus mouse CDR3 diversity and MHC coevolution. This CDR3 has 15 residues. In germline, CDR1 is MDHEN, CDR2 SYDVKM. V was pared by 3 bases and J by 4 bases, with 6 bases of the junction left unmatched. Profiled with immunoSEQ multiplex PCR; TCRdb holds only in-frame clones, not every one. The sample carries approximately 81,000 clones, just over 90% recorded once. This clonotype was obtained from a person aged 30 to 70 in good health. Sequenced input: naive CD4+ T cells from blood. Subset reported: CD45RO-negative CD62L-positive naive CD4 T cells. The V gene is TRBV28, the J gene TRBJ1-5; 7 bases are a match to TRBD1. CDR3: CASSFLVQGNQPQHF. In DNA, the CDR3 is TGTGCCAGCAGTTTTTTAGTACAGGGGAATCAGCCCCAGCATTTT. The whole variable domain, remainder taken from reference TRBV28 and TRBJ1-5, is DVKVTQSSRYLVKRTGEKVFLECVQDMDHENMFWYRQDPGLGLRLIYFSYDVKMKEKGDIPEGYSVSREKKERFSLILESASTNQTSMYLCASSFLVQGNQPQHFGDGTRLSIL.